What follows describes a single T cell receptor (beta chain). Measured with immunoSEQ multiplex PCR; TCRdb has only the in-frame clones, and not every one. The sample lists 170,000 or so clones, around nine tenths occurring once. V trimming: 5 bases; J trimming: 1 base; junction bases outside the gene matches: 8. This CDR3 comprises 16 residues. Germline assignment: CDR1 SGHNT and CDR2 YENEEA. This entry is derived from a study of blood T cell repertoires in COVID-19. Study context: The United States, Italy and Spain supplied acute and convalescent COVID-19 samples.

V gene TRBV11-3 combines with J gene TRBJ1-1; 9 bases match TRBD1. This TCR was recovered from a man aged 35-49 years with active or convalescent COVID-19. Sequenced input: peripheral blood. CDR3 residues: CASSLRTGARNTEAFF. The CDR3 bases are TGTGCCAGCAGCCTTCGGACAGGGGCCAGGAACACTGAAGCTTTCTTT.